Shown below are 23 T cell receptor beta chains from a single sample sequenced in a study of shared clonotypes between healthy human individuals. Only in-frame clones appear in the TCRdb table, and some are missing; sequencing was by immunoSEQ multiplex PCR. The sample contains about 2.4 million clones, approximately 94% of which appear only once. The sequenced material came from naive CD4+ T cells from PBMCs. Described subset: CD45RA+ positively selected. All receptors come from a man between 18 and 35 years old in good health. Some clones in this sample may be carry-over from other donors' samples.

The chain joins TRBV5-1 to TRBJ2-3, with no clear D. Germline-derived CDR1 and CDR2 are SGHRS and YFSETQ. CDR3 size: 14 residues. Trimming took 0 bases from V and 4 from J, leaving 9 bases between them. The CDR3 region has the DNA TGCGCCAGCAGCTTGGAAGCTTATTCAGATACGCAGTATTTT. Its protein is CASSLEAYSDTQYF. The full variable domain, rest sourced from reference TRBV5-1 and TRBJ2-3, is KAGVTQTPRYLIKTRGQQVTLSCSPISGHRSVSWYQQTPGQGLQFLFEYFSETQRNKGNFPGRFSGRQFSNSRSEMNVSTLELGDSALYLCASSLEAYSDTQYFGPGTRLTVL.

The chain carries TRBV4-2 and TRBJ1-1; D is unresolved. This CDR3 is 14 amino acids long. Trimming shortened V by 1 base and J by 4 bases, and 10 bases separated the two germline ends. From germline, CDR1 is LGHNA and CDR2 YNFKEQ. The CDR3 DNA follows: TGTGCCAGCAGCCAAGGTCCTGGGGTCACTGAAGCTTTCTTT. This translates into CASSQGPGVTEAFF.

V and J are TRBV7-3 and TRBJ2-7, with D possibly being TRBD1 or TRBD2 (5 bases each). This CDR3 is built from 15 residues. V was shortened by 2 bases and J by 3 bases, with 14 bases between the two germline ends. Germline loops: CDR1 SGHTA, CDR2 FQGTGA. CDR3 amino acids: CASSLGPGPNYEQYF. CDR3 in DNA: TGTGCCAGCAGCTTAGGTCCGGGACCTAACTACGAGCAGTACTTC.

The J gene is TRBJ2-7, the V gene TRBV7-9; TRBD1 aligns across 9 bases. The trim removed 4 bases at V and 3 bases at J, leaving 7 bases unmatched. This CDR3 is built from 15 residues. Germline CDR1 is SEHNR and CDR2 is FQNEAQ (reference sequence). The CDR3 DNA reads TGTGCCAGCAGCTCCGACCGGGACAGGGTCTACGAGCAGTACTTC. Translated: CASSSDRDRVYEQYF.

This clone is a singleton in its sample. The chain carries TRBV11-3 and TRBJ2-2; D unclear. The germline V gene encodes CDR1 SGHNT and CDR2 YENEEA. The CDR3 contains 15 residues. V shed 3 bases and J shed 5 bases, with 13 bases lying between them. The CDR3 nucleotides are TGTGCCAGCAGCTTGGGGTATGCTACTACCGGGGAGCTGTTTTTT. This sequence encodes CASSLGYATTGELFF.

There are a few counts of this clone. V usage is TRBV5-1 and J usage is TRBJ1-1; TRBD1 might be the D (5 bases). The germline V gene encodes CDR1 SGHRS and CDR2 YFSETQ. The CDR3 covers 14 residues. The V and J ends lost 0 bases and 7 bases respectively, with 13 bases between them. Here the CDR3 reads CASSLVNDRREAFF. The CDR3 DNA follows: TGCGCCAGCAGCTTGGTGAACGACAGACGTGAAGCTTTCTTT.

This chain uses TRBV5-1 with TRBJ2-1; the match to TRBD2 covers 7 bases. Unmatched junction bases numbered 3, after V lost 3 bases and J lost 0 bases. CDR3 size: 15 residues. Germline values: CDR1 SGHRS, CDR2 YFSETQ. The CDR3 bases are TGCGCCAGCAGCTGGAGCGGGAACTCCTACAATGAGCAGTTCTTC. It codes for CASSWSGNSYNEQFF.

The rearrangement links TRBV27 to TRBJ2-2; D is undetermined. The germline CDR1 and CDR2 sequences are MNHEY and SMNVEV (reference sequence). The V end was cut by 4 bases, the J end by 16 bases, with 16 bases between. The CDR3 is made up of 12 amino acids. The CDR3 DNA follows: TGTGCCAGCAGTTCGCTCTATAGTGGTTGGTTTTTT. Its translation: CASSSLYSGWFF.

A word on this clone: Other DNA variants within this sample encode the same CDR3. This chain joins TRBV5-1 and TRBJ2-3; 9 nucleotides agree with TRBD2. Germline CDR1 SGHRS, CDR2 YFSETQ. J gave up 4 bases and V 1 base, and 4 bases lay outside the gene matches. This CDR3 is built from 15 residues. The CDR3 spells CASSLLAGGADTQYF. For the CDR3, the DNA is TGCGCCAGCAGCTTGCTTGCGGGAGGGGCAGATACGCAGTATTTT.

CDR3 nucleotides: TGTGCCAGTACCGGCAGAGACAGGGGTATCGCCGGGGAGCTGTTTTTT. It is translated as CASTGRDRGIAGELFF. V usage is TRBV19 and J usage is TRBJ2-2; 8 bases are a match to TRBD1. Germline values: CDR1 LNHDA, CDR2 SQIVND (reference sequence). The CDR3 runs 16 residues. The V gene end was trimmed by 7 bases and the J gene end by 6 bases; junction bases not matched to a gene: 13.

The chain employs TRBV5-1 and TRBJ2-1; TRBD2 aligns across 13 bases. V lost 7 bases and J lost 3; bases outside the gene matches: 1. CDR3 length: 14 amino acids. Per germline, CDR1 SGHRS and CDR2 YFSETQ. The CDR3 region has the DNA TGCGCCAGCGGGACTAGCGGGAACTACAATGAGCAGTTCTTC. This codes for CASGTSGNYNEQFF. The whole variable domain, remainder taken from reference TRBV5-1 and TRBJ2-1, is KAGVTQTPRYLIKTRGQQVTLSCSPISGHRSVSWYQQTPGQGLQFLFEYFSETQRNKGNFPGRFSGRQFSNSRSEMNVSTLELGDSALYLCASGTSGNYNEQFFGPGTRLTVL.

The chain combines TRBV7-8 with TRBJ1-2; D is possibly TRBD1 (6 bases). The CDR3 has 13 residues. Trimming removed 2 bases from V and 8 bases from J, with 12 bases in between. Germline CDR1 SGHVS, CDR2 FQNEAQ. The CDR3 DNA follows: TGTGCCAGCAGCTTACCGCAGGGGTTGGGCTACACCTTC. It translates to CASSLPQGLGYTF.

CDR3 in DNA: TGTGCCTGGGCCGGGACCGCAAATGAAAAACTGTTTTTT. The encoded protein is CAWAGTANEKLFF. J is TRBJ1-4 and V is TRBV30; D might be TRBD1 (5 bases). Trimming stripped 5 bases from V and 5 bases from J, with 12 bases between. CDR1 GTSNPN and CDR2 SVGIG come from the germline V gene (reference sequence). There are 13 residues in the CDR3.

This clone was observed a single time. The chain recombines TRBV10-3 with TRBJ2-3; D not resolved. Trimming took off 6 bases at V and 1 base at J, with 8 bases between the two ends. The CDR3 is 13 residues long. Germline V gene lookup returns CDR1 ENHRY and CDR2 SYGVKD. CDR3 in DNA: TGTGCCATCAGGGCAGCAGGCACAGATACGCAGTATTTT. Translation: CAIRAAGTDTQYF.

The J gene is TRBJ2-5, the V gene TRBV5-1; TRBD1 matches 12 bases. Trimming removed 2 bases from V and 4 bases from J; junction bases left unmatched: 6. The germline V gene has CDR1 SGHRS and CDR2 YFSETQ. This CDR3 has 16 residues. The CDR3 coding sequence is TGCGCCAGCAGCTTAACCGGGACAGGGGGCCGAGAGACCCAGTACTTC. This gives the protein CASSLTGTGGRETQYF.

J is TRBJ2-1 and V is TRBV9; the match to TRBD2 covers 8 bases. Germline CDR1 and CDR2: SGDLS and YYNGEE. The CDR3 is made up of 14 amino acids. V lost 3 bases and J lost 10; bases outside the gene matches: 9. CDR3 DNA sequence: TGTGCCAGCAGCGATGGACTAGCCCTGGGGGAGCAGTTCTTC. Translated: CASSDGLALGEQFF.

V usage is TRBV15 and J usage is TRBJ2-7; D is unresolved. Germline V gives CDR1 LNHNV, CDR2 YYDKDF (reference sequence). V lost 0 bases and J 0 bases, leaving 9 bases between the germline ends. The CDR3 consists of 15 residues. CDR3 bases: TGTGCCACCAGCAGAGATCCGGAAAGCTCCTACGAGCAGTACTTC. It is translated as CATSRDPESSYEQYF.

The rearrangement links TRBV28 to TRBJ2-3, with TRBD2 identical over 10 bases. Germline assignment: CDR1 MDHEN and CDR2 SYDVKM. J lost 5 bases, V lost 6 bases, and 11 bases had no gene match. There are 16 residues in the CDR3. For the CDR3, the DNA is TGTGCCAGCAGACCTGGGGTAGCGGGAGGTGGAGATACGCAGTATTTT. It yields the protein CASRPGVAGGGDTQYF.

The chain employs TRBV14 and TRBJ1-4; TRBD1 is a possible D gene (5 bases). The germline V gene encodes CDR1 SGHDN and CDR2 FVKESK. The V end lost 1 base, the J end lost 8 bases, and 23 bases lay between the germline ends. The CDR3 is 18 residues long. The CDR3 DNA reads TGTGCCAGCAGCCAAGTGTTCGAAGGGGTGCGTTCCCGCGAAAAACTGTTTTTT. This gives the protein CASSQVFEGVRSREKLFF.

J is TRBJ2-7 and V is TRBV28, with D possibly called TRBD1 or TRBD2 (5 bases each). This CDR3 is built from 13 residues. V shed 6 bases and J shed 2 bases, with 11 bases lying between them. Germline lookup yields CDR1 MDHEN and CDR2 SYDVKM. CDR3 in amino acids: CASRGPLPYEQYF. The CDR3, as DNA: TGTGCCAGCAGGGGACCACTCCCCTACGAGCAGTACTTC.

This clone has more than one count but fewer than ten. The CDR3 loop is CSARTLEGYGYTF. The DNA of the CDR3 is TGCAGCGCCAGGACTCTCGAGGGGTATGGCTACACCTTC. The chain carries TRBV29-1 and TRBJ1-2, with D perhaps TRBD1 (5 bases). The V gene's germline CDR1 is SQVTM and CDR2 ANQGSEA. The CDR3 consists of 13 residues. V was cut by 7 bases and J by 5 bases, with 17 bases left in between. The full variable domain, with the rest looked up from reference TRBV29-1 and TRBJ1-2, is SAVISQKPSRDICQRGTSLTIQCQVDSQVTMMFWYRQQPGQSLTLIATANQGSEATYESGFVIDKFPISRPNLTFSTLTVSNMSPEDSSIYLCSARTLEGYGYTFGSGTRLTVV.

This sequence joins TRBV5-1 and TRBJ2-7; 10 nucleotides match TRBD1. J was trimmed by 9 bases and V by 4 bases; bases with no gene match: 10. There are 14 residues in the CDR3. The germline V gene has CDR1 SGHRS and CDR2 YFSETQ. The CDR3 nucleotides are TGCGCCAGCAGCATTCGACAGGGGGCCGTCGTGCAGTACTTC. Protein: CASSIRQGAVVQYF.

This clone was seen only once. The genes are TRBV19 and TRBJ2-1; 7 bases fit TRBD1. Germline assignment: CDR1 LNHDA and CDR2 SQIVND (reference sequence). V was pared by 4 bases and J by 10 bases, with 4 bases of the junction left unmatched. The CDR3 has 12 residues. Written as DNA, the CDR3 is TGTGCCAGTAGTACGACAGGGCCCGAGCAGTTCTTC. As protein: CASSTTGPEQFF.